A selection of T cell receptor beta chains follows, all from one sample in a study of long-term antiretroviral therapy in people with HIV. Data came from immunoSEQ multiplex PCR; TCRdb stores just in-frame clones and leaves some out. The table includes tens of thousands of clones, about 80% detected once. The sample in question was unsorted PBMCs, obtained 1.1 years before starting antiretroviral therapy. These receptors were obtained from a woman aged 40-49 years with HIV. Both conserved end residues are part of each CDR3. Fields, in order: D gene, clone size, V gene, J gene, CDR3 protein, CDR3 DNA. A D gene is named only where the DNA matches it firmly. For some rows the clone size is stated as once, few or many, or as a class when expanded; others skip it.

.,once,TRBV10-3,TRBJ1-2,CAISEDLNYGYTF,TGTGCCATCAGTGAGGACCTTAACTATGGCTACACCTTC
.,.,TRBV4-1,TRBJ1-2,CSSSRTSYGYTF,TGCTCAAGTAGTAGGACGAGCTATGGCTACACCTTC
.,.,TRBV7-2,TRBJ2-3,CASSYTSTFTDTQYF,TGTGCCAGCAGCTATACCTCGACTTTCACAGATACGCAGTATTTT
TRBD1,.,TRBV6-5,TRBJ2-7,CASSFGQGRSYEQYF,TGTGCCAGCAGTTTCGGACAGGGGAGGTCCTACGAGCAGTACTTC
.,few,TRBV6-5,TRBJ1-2,CASSYLGGVPNYGYTF,TGTGCCAGCAGTTACTTAGGTGGGGTTCCAAACTATGGCTACACCTTC
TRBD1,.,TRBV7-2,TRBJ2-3,CASSLGTGQYF,TGTGCCAGCAGCCTTGGGACAGGGCAGTATTTT
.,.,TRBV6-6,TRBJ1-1,CASSPRGRGGAEAFF,TGTGCCAGCAGCCCCAGGGGTCGGGGGGGCGCTGAAGCTTTCTTT
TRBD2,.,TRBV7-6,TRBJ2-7,CASSPLAGGSSYEQYF,TGTGCCAGCAGTCCTCTAGCGGGCGGCAGCTCCTACGAGCAGTACTTC
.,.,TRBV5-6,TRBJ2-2,CASSLFLGAGELFF,TGTGCCAGCAGCTTGTTCCTTGGCGCTGGGGAGCTGTTTTTT
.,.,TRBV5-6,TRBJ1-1,CASSPDRINTEAFF,TGTGCCAGCAGCCCGGACCGTATTAACACTGAAGCTTTCTTT
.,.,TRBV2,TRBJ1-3,CASRRDRSGNTIYF,TGTGCCAGCAGGAGGGACCGCTCTGGAAACACCATATATTTT
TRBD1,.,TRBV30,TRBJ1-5,CAWSVTGGGQPQHF,TGTGCCTGGAGTGTAACAGGGGGAGGACAGCCCCAGCATTTT
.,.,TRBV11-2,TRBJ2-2,CASRGGASAGELFF,TGTGCCAGCAGGGGGGGGGCGTCGGCCGGGGAGCTGTTTTTT
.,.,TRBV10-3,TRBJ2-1,CAISGLSGGAGNEQFF,TGTGCCATCAGTGGGTTGTCCGGGGGCGCCGGCAATGAGCAGTTCTTC
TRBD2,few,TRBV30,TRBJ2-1,CAWRKLAGGVGDEQFF,TGTGCCTGGAGGAAATTAGCGGGGGGGGTCGGCGATGAGCAGTTCTTC
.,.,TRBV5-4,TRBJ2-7,CASSFNPGGEQYF,TGTGCCAGCAGCTTCAACCCTGGGGGCGAGCAGTACTTC
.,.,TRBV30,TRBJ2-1,CAWSSQVYGEQFF,TGTGCCTGGAGTTCCCAGGTTTACGGTGAGCAGTTCTTC
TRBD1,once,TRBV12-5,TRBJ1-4,CASGPGTGFEKLFF,TGTGCTAGTGGACCCGGGACAGGGTTTGAAAAACTGTTTTTT
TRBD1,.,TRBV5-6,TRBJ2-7,CASSFGTGAYEQYF,TGTGCCAGCAGCTTTGGGACAGGGGCCTACGAGCAGTACTTC
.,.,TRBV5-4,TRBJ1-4,CASSLVGGPNEKLFF,TGTGCCAGCAGCTTGGTGGGGGGTCCCAATGAAAAACTGTTTTTT
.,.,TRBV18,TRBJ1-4,CASSPPGRNEKLFF,TGTGCCAGCTCACCACCAGGCCGAAATGAAAAACTGTTTTTT
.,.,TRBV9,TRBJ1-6,CASSVSKEYSYNSPLHF,TGTGCCAGCAGCGTATCTAAAGAATACTCCTATAATTCACCCCTCCACTTT
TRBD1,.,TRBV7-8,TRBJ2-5,CASSRDRQETQYF,TGTGCCAGCAGCAGGGACAGGCAAGAGACCCAGTACTTC
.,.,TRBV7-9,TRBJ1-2,CASSLVGNPGAYGYTF,TGTGCCAGCAGCTTAGTGGGGAATCCGGGGGCCTATGGCTACACCTTC
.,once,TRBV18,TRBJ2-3,CASSGTSTDTQYF,TGTGCCAGCTCGGGGACTAGCACAGATACGCAGTATTTT